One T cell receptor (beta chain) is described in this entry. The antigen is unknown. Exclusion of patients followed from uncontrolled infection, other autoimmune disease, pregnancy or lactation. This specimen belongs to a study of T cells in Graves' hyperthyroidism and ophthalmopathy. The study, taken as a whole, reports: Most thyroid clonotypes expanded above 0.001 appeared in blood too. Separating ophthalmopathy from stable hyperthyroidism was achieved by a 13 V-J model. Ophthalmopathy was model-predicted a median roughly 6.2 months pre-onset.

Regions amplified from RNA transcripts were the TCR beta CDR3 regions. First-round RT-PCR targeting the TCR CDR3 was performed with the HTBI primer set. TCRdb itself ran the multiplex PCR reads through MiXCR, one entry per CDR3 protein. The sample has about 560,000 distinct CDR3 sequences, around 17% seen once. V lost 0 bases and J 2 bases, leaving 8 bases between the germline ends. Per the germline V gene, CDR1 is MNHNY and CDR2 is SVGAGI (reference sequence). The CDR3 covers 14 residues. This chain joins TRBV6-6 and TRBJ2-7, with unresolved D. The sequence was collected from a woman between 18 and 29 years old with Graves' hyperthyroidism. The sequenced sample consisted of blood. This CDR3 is CASSYSQEPYEQYF. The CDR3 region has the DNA TGTGCCAGCAGTTACTCCCAGGAACCCTACGAGCAGTACTTC.